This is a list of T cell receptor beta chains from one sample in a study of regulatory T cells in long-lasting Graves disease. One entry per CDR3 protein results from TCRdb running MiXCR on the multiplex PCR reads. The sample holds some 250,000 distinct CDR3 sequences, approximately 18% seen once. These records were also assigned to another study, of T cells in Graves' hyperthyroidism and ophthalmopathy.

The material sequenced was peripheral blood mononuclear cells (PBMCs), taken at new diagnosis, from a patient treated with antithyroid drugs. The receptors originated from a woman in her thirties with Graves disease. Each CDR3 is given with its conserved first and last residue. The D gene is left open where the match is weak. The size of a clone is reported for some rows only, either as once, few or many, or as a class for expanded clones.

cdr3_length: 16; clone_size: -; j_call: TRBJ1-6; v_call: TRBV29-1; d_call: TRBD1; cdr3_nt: TGCAGCGCCTGTCCCGGGACAGGGCAGAATAATTCACCCCTCCACTTT; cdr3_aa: CSACPGTGQNNSPLHF
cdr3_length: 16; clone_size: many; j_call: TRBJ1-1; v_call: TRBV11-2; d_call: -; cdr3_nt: TGTGCCAGCAGCCCGGCGGGAGGGGGGCCGAACACTGAAGCTTTCTTT; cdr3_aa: CASSPAGGGPNTEAFF
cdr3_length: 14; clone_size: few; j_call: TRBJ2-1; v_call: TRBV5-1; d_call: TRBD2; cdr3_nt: TGCGCCAGCCAACTAGCGGGGGGAAACAATGAGCAGTTCTTC; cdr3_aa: CASQLAGGNNEQFF
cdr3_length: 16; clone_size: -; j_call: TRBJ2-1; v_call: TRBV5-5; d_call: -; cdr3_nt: TGTGCCAGCAGCCGTAAGCCGGTCTCACCGTCCGACGAGCAGTTCTTC; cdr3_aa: CASSRKPVSPSDEQFF
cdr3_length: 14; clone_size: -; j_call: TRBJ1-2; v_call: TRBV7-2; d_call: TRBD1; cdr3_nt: TGTGCCAGCAGCTGGGGACAGGGGTCCTATGGCTACACCTTC; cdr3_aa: CASSWGQGSYGYTF
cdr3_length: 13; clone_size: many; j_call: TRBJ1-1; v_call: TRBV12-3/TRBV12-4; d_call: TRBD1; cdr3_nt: TGTGCCAGCACCGTGGACAGGAACCCTGAAGCTTTCTTT; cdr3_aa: CASTVDRNPEAFF
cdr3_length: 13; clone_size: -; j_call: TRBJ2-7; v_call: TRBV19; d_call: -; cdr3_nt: TGTGCCAGTAGTGGTAGGGTCGGCTACGAGCAGTACTTC; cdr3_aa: CASSGRVGYEQYF
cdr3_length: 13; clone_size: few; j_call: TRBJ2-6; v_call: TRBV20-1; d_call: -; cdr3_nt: TGCAGTGCTAGCCCCGGTGGGGCCAACGTCCTGACTTTC; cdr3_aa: CSASPGGANVLTF
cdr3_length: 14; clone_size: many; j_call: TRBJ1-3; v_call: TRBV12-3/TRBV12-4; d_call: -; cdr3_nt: TGTGCCAGCTGCAGGGGAGAACCTGGAAACACCATATATTTT; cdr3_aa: CASCRGEPGNTIYF
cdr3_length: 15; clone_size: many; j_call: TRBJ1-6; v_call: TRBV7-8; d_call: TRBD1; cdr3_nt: TGTGCCAGCAGCTCCACGGGACAGCATAATTCACCCCTCCACTTT; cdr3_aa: CASSSTGQHNSPLHF
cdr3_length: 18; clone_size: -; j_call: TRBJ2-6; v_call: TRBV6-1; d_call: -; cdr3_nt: TGTGCCAGCCTAAGGATGGGTGGGGTTACCTCTGGGGCCAACGTCCTGACTTTC; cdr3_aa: CASLRMGGVTSGANVLTF
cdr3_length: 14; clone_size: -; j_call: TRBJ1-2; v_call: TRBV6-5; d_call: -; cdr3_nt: TGTGCCAGCAGTTACGATGGGCATGGGGTTGGCTACACCTTC; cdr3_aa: CASSYDGHGVGYTF
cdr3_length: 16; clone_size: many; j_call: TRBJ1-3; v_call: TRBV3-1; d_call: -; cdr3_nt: TGTGCCAGCAGCCGCATCGGATTCACGTCTGGAAACACCATATATTTT; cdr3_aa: CASSRIGFTSGNTIYF
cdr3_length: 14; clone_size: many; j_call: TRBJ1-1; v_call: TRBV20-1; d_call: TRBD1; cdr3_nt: TGCAGTGCAATACGACCGGGACAGGGGACTGAAGCTTTCTTT; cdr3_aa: CSAIRPGQGTEAFF
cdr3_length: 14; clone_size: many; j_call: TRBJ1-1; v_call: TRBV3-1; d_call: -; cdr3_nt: TGTGCCAGCAGCCACGCAGGAGTGAACACTGAAGCTTTCTTT; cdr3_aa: CASSHAGVNTEAFF
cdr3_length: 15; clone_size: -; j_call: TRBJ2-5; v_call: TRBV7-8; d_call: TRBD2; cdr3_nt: TGCGCCAGCAGCCTTCAAGCGGGGGGGGGGGAGACCCAGTACTTC; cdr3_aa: CASSLQAGGGETQYF
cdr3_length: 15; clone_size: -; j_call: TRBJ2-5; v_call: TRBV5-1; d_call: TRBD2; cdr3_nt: TGCGCCAGCAGTCCGGGACTAGTGTACCAAGAGACCCAGTACTTC; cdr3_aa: CASSPGLVYQETQYF
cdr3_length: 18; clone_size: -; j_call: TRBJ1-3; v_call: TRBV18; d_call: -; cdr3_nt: TGTGCCAGCTCACCCCCGGGGGTCGTGGGGTACTCTGGAAACACCATATATTTT; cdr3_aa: CASSPPGVVGYSGNTIYF
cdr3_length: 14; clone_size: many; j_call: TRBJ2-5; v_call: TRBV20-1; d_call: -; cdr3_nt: TGCAGTGCTAGACCCTCCCGGGGAGCGGAGACCCAGTACTTC; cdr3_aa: CSARPSRGAETQYF
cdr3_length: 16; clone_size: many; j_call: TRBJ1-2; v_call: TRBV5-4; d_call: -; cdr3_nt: TGCGCCAGCAGACTACTCACTGGGCAGGGGAACTATGGCTACACCTTC; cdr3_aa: CASRLLTGQGNYGYTF
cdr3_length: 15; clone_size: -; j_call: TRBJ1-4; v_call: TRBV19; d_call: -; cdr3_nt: TGTGCCAGTAGTATAGAGGGCAGAGCTAATGAAAAACTGTTTTTT; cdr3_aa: CASSIEGRANEKLFF
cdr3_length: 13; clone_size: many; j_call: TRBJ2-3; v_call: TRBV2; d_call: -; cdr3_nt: TGTGCCAGCGGGAGTATTAGCACAGATACGCAGTATTTT; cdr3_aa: CASGSISTDTQYF
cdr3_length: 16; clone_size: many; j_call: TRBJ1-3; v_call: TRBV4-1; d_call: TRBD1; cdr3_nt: TGCGCCAGCAGCCAACCGACAGGGGCCAGTGGAAACACCATATATTTT; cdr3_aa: CASSQPTGASGNTIYF
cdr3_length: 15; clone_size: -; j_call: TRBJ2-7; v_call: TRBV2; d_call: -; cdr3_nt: TGTGCCAGCAGCCAACAGGGAGTAGGGTCCTACGAGCAGTACTTC; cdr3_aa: CASSQQGVGSYEQYF
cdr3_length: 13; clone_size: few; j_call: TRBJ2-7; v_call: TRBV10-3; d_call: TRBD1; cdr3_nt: TGTGCCATCGGTGGACAGGCCATCTACGAGCAGTACTTC; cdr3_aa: CAIGGQAIYEQYF
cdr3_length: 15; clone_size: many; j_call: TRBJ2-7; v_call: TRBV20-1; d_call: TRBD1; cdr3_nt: TGCAGTGCTATTGCGGACAGGAAAGACTCCTACGAGCAGTACTTC; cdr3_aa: CSAIADRKDSYEQYF
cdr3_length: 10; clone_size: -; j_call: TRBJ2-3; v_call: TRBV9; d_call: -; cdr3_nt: TGTGCCAGCAGTGGCCATACGCAGTATTTT; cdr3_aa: CASSGHTQYF
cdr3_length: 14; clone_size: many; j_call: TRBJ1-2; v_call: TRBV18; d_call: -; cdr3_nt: TGTGCCAGCTCACCACAGGGGGTCGACTATGGCTACACCTTC; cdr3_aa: CASSPQGVDYGYTF
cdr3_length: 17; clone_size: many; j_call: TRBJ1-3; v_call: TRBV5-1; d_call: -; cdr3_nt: TGCGCCAGCAGCTTTTCCCCGACGGTAGCGTCAAGAAACACCATATATTTT; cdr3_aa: CASSFSPTVASRNTIYF
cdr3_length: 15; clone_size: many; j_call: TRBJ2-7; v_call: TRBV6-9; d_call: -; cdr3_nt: TGTGCCAGCAGTTACTCAGGTCCGGTTCCCTACGAGCAGTACTTC; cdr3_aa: CASSYSGPVPYEQYF
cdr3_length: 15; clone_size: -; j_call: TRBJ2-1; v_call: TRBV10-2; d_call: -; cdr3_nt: TGCGCCAGCAGACAAAAAGTCCTAGCTAGCAATGAGCAGTTCTTC; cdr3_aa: CASRQKVLASNEQFF
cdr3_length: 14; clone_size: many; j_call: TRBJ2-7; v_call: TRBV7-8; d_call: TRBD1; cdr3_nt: TGCGCCAGCAGCCGCCCAGGACAGGGCTACGAGCAGTACTTC; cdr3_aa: CASSRPGQGYEQYF
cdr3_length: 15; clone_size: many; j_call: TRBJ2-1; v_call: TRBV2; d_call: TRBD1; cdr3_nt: TGTGCCAGCAGCTATAGGGGGCAATCACACAATGAGCAGTTCTTC; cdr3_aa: CASSYRGQSHNEQFF
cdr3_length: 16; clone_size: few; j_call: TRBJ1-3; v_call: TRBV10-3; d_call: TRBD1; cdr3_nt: TGTGCCATCAGTGGAATATTACAGGGGCGGGGAAACACCATATATTTT; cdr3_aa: CAISGILQGRGNTIYF
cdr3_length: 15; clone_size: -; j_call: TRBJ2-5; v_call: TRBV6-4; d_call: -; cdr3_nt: TGTGCCAGCAGCATTAAGGCTGACCCAAGCGAGACCCAGTACTTC; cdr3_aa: CASSIKADPSETQYF
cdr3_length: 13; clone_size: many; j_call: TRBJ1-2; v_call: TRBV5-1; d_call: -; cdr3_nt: TGCGCCAGCAGCTCGGGAGCTAACTATGGCTACACCTTC; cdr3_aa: CASSSGANYGYTF
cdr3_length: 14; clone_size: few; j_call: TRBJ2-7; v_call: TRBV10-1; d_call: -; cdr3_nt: TGCGCCAGCAGTGATGGGGGGACCTCCTACGAGCAGTACTTC; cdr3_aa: CASSDGGTSYEQYF
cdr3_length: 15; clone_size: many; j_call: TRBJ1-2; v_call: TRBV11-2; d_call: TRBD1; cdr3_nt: TGTGCCAGCAGCCAAGGGGGCAGGGCCAACTATGGCTACACCTTC; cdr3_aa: CASSQGGRANYGYTF
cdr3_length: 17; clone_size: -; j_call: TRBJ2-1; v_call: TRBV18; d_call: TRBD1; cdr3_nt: TGTGCCAGCTCACCCGTGCAGGGGGCTATTTCCTACAATGAGCAGTTCTTC; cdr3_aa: CASSPVQGAISYNEQFF
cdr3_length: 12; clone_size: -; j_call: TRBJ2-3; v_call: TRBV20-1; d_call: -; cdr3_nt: TGCAGTGCTAGAGAGGCCACAGATACGCAGTATTTT; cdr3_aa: CSAREATDTQYF
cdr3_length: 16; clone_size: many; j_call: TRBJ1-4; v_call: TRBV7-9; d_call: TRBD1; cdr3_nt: TGTGCCAGCAGCTTACCGGGGACAGGGCCTAATGAAAAACTGTTTTTT; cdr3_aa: CASSLPGTGPNEKLFF
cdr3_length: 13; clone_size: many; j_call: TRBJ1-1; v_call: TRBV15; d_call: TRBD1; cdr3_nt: TGTGCCACCAGTCCGGGACAGTCTGATGAAGCTTTCTTT; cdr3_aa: CATSPGQSDEAFF
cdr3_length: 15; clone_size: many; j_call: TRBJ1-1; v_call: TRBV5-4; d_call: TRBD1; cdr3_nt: TGTGCCAGCAGCGCAGAACAGGGGGCCAACACTGAAGCTTTCTTT; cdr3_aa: CASSAEQGANTEAFF
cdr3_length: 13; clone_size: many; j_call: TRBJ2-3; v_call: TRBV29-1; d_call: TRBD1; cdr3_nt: TGCAGCGCCGGACAGGAGATGCGAGATACGCAGTATTTT; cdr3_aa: CSAGQEMRDTQYF
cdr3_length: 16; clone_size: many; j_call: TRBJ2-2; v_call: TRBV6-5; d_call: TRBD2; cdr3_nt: TGTGCCAGCAGTTCTCTCGGGGGGGGGAACACCGGGGAGCTGTTTTTT; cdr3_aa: CASSSLGGGNTGELFF
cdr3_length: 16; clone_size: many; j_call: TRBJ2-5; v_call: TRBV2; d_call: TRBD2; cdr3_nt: TGTGCCAGCAGTGAAGATAGCGGGGGGGCCGGAGAGACCCAGTACTTC; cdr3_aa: CASSEDSGGAGETQYF
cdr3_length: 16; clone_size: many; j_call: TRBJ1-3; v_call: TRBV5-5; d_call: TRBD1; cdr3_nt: TGTGCCAGCAGCATGGGACAGGGGGCTACTGGAAACACCATATATTTT; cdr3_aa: CASSMGQGATGNTIYF
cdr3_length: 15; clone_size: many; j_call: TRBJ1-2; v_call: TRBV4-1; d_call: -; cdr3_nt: TGTGCCAGCAGCCAAGATAGGATGTTTTTTAATGGCTACACCTTC; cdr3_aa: CASSQDRMFFNGYTF
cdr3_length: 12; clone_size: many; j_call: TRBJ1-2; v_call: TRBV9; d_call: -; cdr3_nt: TGTGCCAGCAGCCCCGAGGGCGCTGGCTACACCTTC; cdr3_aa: CASSPEGAGYTF
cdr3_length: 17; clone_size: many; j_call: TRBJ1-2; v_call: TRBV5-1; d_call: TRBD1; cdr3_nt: TGCGCCAGCAGCTTGGGAACGCTACGGGACAGGGCTCGAGGCTACACCTTC; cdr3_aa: CASSLGTLRDRARGYTF
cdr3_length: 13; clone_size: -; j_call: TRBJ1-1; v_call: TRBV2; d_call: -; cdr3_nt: TGTGCCAGCAGTCTGACAGGTAAACTTGAAGCTTTCTTT; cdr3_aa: CASSLTGKLEAFF
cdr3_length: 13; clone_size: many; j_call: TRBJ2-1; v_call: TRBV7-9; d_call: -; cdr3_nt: TGTGCCAGCAGCCTCGCCCCTGGGAATGAGCAGTTCTTC; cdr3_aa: CASSLAPGNEQFF
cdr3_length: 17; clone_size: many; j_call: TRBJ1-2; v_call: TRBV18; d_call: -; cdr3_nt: TGTGCCAGCTCACCACGAGGAATCTACAGTGATAACTATGGCTACACCTTC; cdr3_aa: CASSPRGIYSDNYGYTF